This T cell receptor (beta chain) was observed in a study of T cells in localized non-small cell lung cancer. Concerning this clone: No antigen is known for it.

The CDR3 has 16 amino acids. Germline CDR1 reads SGHRS; CDR2 reads YFSETQ. The V segment lost 0 bases and the J segment 3 bases; nucleotides outside the gene matches: 5. General study points: There were a median around 60 of the top 100 tumor clones appearing in adjacent lung. Sequencing was limited to one tumor region, leaving the possibility of heterogeneity open. Tumor showed lower T cell clonality than uninvolved adjacent lung, where it was highest. Longer survival (overall) was linked to higher T cell density in blood.

TCRdb's copy holds only in-frame clones and misses some; the assay was immunoSEQ multiplex PCR. The sample records tens of thousands of clones, around four fifths being singletons. The sequence was obtained from a male donor at least 60 years old with stage II squamous cell lung carcinoma. This chain uses TRBV5-1 with TRBJ1-2; 10 bases fit TRBD1. Sequenced material: peripheral blood, taken before any cancer treatment. Written as DNA, the CDR3 is TGCGCCAGCAGCTTGGATGGGACAGGGGTTGACTATGGCTACACCTTC. It translates to CASSLDGTGVDYGYTF.